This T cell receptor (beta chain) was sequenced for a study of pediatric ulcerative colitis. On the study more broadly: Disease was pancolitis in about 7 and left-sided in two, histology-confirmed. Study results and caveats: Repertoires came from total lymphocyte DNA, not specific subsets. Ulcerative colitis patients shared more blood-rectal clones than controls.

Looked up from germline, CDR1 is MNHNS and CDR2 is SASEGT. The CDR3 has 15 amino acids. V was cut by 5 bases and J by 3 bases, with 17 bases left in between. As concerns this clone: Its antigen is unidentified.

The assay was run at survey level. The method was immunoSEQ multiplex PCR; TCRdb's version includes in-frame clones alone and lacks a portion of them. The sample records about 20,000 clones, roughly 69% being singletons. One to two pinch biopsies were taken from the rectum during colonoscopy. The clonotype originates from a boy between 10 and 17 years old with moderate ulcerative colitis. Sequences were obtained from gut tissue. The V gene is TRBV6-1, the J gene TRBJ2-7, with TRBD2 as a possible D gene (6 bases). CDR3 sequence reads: CASSSRGEADYEQYF. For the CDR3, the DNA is TGTGCCAGCAGTTCCCGAGGGGAGGCAGACTACGAGCAGTACTTC.